The rows below give T cell receptor beta chains drawn from one sample of a study of PD-1 blockade in classical Hodgkin lymphoma. Some clones are missing from TCRdb's copy, which holds only in-frame ones; the method was immunoSEQ multiplex PCR. In the table there are 40,000 to 50,000 clones, 65% to 80% of which are singletons. The material sequenced was peripheral blood mononuclear cells (PBMCs), taken at baseline. These receptors were obtained from a human donor with classical Hodgkin lymphoma. The CDR3 runs from the conserved cysteine through the conserved F or W. A D gene is named only where the DNA matches it firmly. Clone size appears in some rows only: once, few, many, or a class for an expanded clone.

j_call v_call clone_size d_call cdr3_aa cdr3_nt
TRBJ2-3 TRBV19 NA TRBD2 CASSIDPSSGRGDTQYF TGTGCCAGTAGTATAGACCCCAGTAGCGGGAGGGGAGATACGCAGTATTTT
TRBJ2-7 TRBV7-2 NA NA CASSLPTGHPYEQYF TGTGCCAGCAGCTTGCCGACAGGTCACCCCTACGAGCAGTACTTC
TRBJ2-4 TRBV29-1 NA TRBD1 CSIIPGQGAGIQYF TGCAGTATTATCCCGGGACAGGGAGCCGGCATTCAGTACTTC
TRBJ2-7 TRBV27 NA NA CASSLNPLRGVGEQYF TGTGCCAGCAGTTTAAACCCCCTCCGGGGAGTGGGAGAGCAGTACTTC
TRBJ1-5 TRBV7-2 NA NA CASSSTNQPQHF TGTGCCAGCAGCTCCACCAATCAGCCCCAGCATTTT
TRBJ1-2 TRBV2 NA NA CASSVPAGTGGMRGYTF TGTGCCAGCAGTGTCCCGGCCGGGACGGGGGGCATGCGAGGCTACACCTTC
TRBJ1-6 TRBV13 NA NA CASSSDSENSPLHF TGTGCCAGCAGCTCGGACAGCGAGAATTCACCCCTCCACTTT
TRBJ2-2 TRBV7-2 NA NA CASREDGRANTGELFF TGTGCCAGCAGAGAGGACGGGAGAGCTAACACCGGGGAGCTGTTTTTT
TRBJ1-5 TRBV7-3 once NA CASSLNGDQPQHF TGTGCCAGCAGCTTAAACGGAGATCAGCCCCAGCATTTT
TRBJ2-7 TRBV29-1 NA NA CSVSGQTYEQYF TGCAGCGTCAGTGGACAGACCTACGAGCAGTACTTC
TRBJ1-5 TRBV7-8 NA NA CASSRFGGEQPQHF TGTGCCAGCAGCCGCTTTGGGGGGGAACAGCCCCAGCATTTT